The source of this TCR beta chain is a study of OX40 agonist ivuxolimab in advanced cancers. About the full investigation: Ivuxolimab was an agonistic, fully human IgG2 monoclonal antibody directed against OX40 (CD134), a costimulatory receptor. Of the approximately 50 patients in dose escalation, about 20 had hepatocellular carcinoma, approximately 15 had melanoma, 9 had renal cell carcinoma and 9 had head and neck cancer. Partial responses were achieved by three dose-escalation patients, of whom one had hepatocellular carcinoma and two had cutaneous melanoma. The dose-escalation cohort was about 86% male with a mean age of about 60 years, ranging from roughly 20 to 80. Patients were allowed to have had prior anti-PD-1, anti-PD-L1 or anti-CTLA-4 therapy, and approximately 39% of the dose-escalation patients had been treated with checkpoint inhibitors. Intravenous ivuxolimab was administered to patients every 2 weeks at six dose levels: 0.01, 0.1, 0.3, 1.5, 3 and 10 mg/kg. The purpose of peripheral TCRbeta sequencing was to test whether ivuxolimab changed TCR sequence diversity and led to clonal T-cell expansion. The paper covers the monotherapy dose-escalation part of the phase I ivuxolimab trial, which included N ≈ 50 patients. Here is what the overall study found, with its caveats: Low levels of normalized T-cell clonal expansion were also shown by some nonresponding patients. The antigen specificity of the peripheral T cells that underwent clonal expansion was not determined. Clonal expansion of both CD4+ and CD8+ blood T cells was observed from baseline to week 6 at doses 0.1 to 3.0 mg/kg. After ivuxolimab, expanded clones were on average more numerous among CD8+ T cells than among CD4+ T cells. In the 0.1-3.0 mg/kg groups, partial responders had among the lowest normalized peripheral clonal expansion, particularly in CD8+ T cells.

Patients with a history of autoimmune disease or receiving systemic immunosuppression were excluded from the trial. Peripheral blood for TCR sequencing was collected from all dose cohorts at baseline, on cycle 4 day 1, and on cycle 7 day 1. The samples were taken from a phase I, first-in-human, multicenter, open-label dose-escalation trial of ivuxolimab. Adults with locally advanced or metastatic melanoma, renal cell, hepatocellular, or head and neck squamous cell carcinoma were enrolled in the trial. Before TCR sequencing, CD4+ and CD8+ T cells were separately sorted from peripheral blood. Remarks on this clone: Its antigen is unknown. The record has no base qualities; no much larger clone is one base away.

Genomic DNA was extracted from sorted cells for sequencing of the TCRbeta CDR3 region. The immunoSEQ Assay was used to sequence the TCRbeta CDR3 regions. TCRdb took over this immuneACCESS table, retaining in-frame rearrangements with V and J assigned. Such tables are incomplete; in checked studies, under half of the missing clones stem from an unresolved V gene, and the remainder is unexplained. For this sample there are about 58,000 clones; around 83% appear just once. Less than 4% of the sample rests with the top ten. This clonotype was sampled from an adult with an advanced solid tumor such as melanoma, head and neck, liver or kidney cancer. The sequences come from CD4+ or CD8+ T cells sorted from blood, collected in a trial of the OX40 agonist ivuxolimab.

The nucleotide sequence is given as TGCGCCAGCCAAGGGCGGCTAAACACTGAAGCTTTCTTT. This translates into CASQGRLNTEAFF. In this chain, TRBV5-1 is recombined with TRBJ1-1; the D gene remains uncertain. From a lookup of the germline V gene, CDR1 and CDR2 are SGHRS and YFSETQ. V is shortened by 7 bases, J by 2 bases, and the region joining them spans 12 bases. From cysteine to phenylalanine, the CDR3 is 13 amino acids long. This entry keeps only the CDR3 DNA: 39 bases, framed from base 1.